Sequencing of this TCR beta chain was carried out in a study of regulatory T cells in long-lasting Graves disease. Looking at the study overall: Antithyroid drug exposure in newly diagnosed Graves' patients had lasted under 3 months.

Time point specified: newly diagnosed GD, antithyroid drugs for less than 3 months. The TCR library used RNA extracted from PBMCs. CDR3-region Arm-PCR and iRepertoire HTBI primers produced the TCR beta libraries. Via MiXCR, TCRdb re-called the multiplex PCR reads, giving one row per CDR3 protein. Here the sample spans roughly 520,000 distinct CDR3 sequences, more than 10% being singletons. Overall study results and limits: Not thyroid tissue but only peripheral blood was studied.

The sample holds a few counts of this clonotype. Its antigen is not known. Germline CDR1 reads SGHKS; CDR2 reads YYEKEE (reference sequence). Between the trimmed V and J ends, which lost 0 bases and 5 bases, there was a span of 11 bases. This CDR3 region has 15 residues. These same data were also listed under a study on T cells in Graves' hyperthyroidism and ophthalmopathy. Per that study: Stable Graves' hyperthyroidism meant no ophthalmopathy progression within 18 months. HTBI primers were employed in a first-round RT-PCR of the TCR CDR3.

The TCR comes from a woman between 25 and 40 years old with Graves disease. The source material was peripheral blood mononuclear cells (PBMCs), sampled at new diagnosis, from a patient treated with antithyroid drugs. This chain connects TRBV5-5 to TRBJ2-2; D call uncertain. The CDR3 loop reads CASSLGVPVTGELFF. CDR3 bases: TGTGCCAGCAGCTTGGGTGTCCCAGTGACCGGGGAGCTGTTTTTT.